These 26 T cell receptor beta chains were all obtained from the same sample, sequenced in a study of T-cell reconstitution after alpha-beta-depleted transplantation in children. Preparation of the TCRbeta library used unique molecular identifiers. MiXCR, run by TCRdb on the PCR reads, gives a single entry per CDR3 protein. The table has a few hundred thousand distinct CDR3 sequences, over 20% seen once. Sequenced here: PBMCs, sampled before TCRalphabeta/CD19-depleted stem cell transplant. The receptors derive from a boy less than two years old with Wiskott-Aldrich syndrome, due to receive a stem cell transplant.

This clonotype was detected only once. CDR3 in amino acids: CASSVLAAGSTDTQYF. DNA of the CDR3: TGTGCCAGCAGTGTCCTGGCGGCGGGGAGCACAGATACGCAGTATTTT. J is TRBJ2-3 and V is TRBV6-4; D possibly corresponds to TRBD2 (6 bases). This CDR3 is built from 16 residues. From germline, CDR1 is MRHNA and CDR2 SNTAGT. V was trimmed by 4 bases and J by 0 bases, leaving 14 bases between them.

The gene calls are TRBV5-1 and TRBJ2-7; 10 bases match TRBD2. V gave up 3 bases and J gave up 2 bases; unmatched junction bases: 5. This CDR3 is 15 amino acids long. Germline CDR1 and CDR2: SGHRS and YFSETQ. The chain's CDR3 is CASSSGLAAAYEQYF. The DNA of the CDR3 is TGCGCCAGCAGCTCCGGACTAGCGGCCGCCTACGAGCAGTACTTC.

This clonotype has only a few counts. This chain connects TRBV29-1 to TRBJ2-6, with D unresolved. With 6 bases removed from V and 2 bases from J, the gap between germline ends came to 8 bases. The CDR3 has 13 amino acids. Germline V lookup: CDR1 SQVTM, CDR2 ANQGSEA. CDR3 sequence reads: CSVGSTGANVLTF. The CDR3 bases are TGCAGCGTGGGTAGCACTGGGGCCAACGTCCTGACTTTC. Variable domain in full (rest from reference TRBV29-1 and TRBJ2-6): SAVISQKPSRDICQRGTSLTIQCQVDSQVTMMFWYRQQPGQSLTLIATANQGSEATYESGFVIDKFPISRPNLTFSTLTVSNMSPEDSSIYLCSVGSTGANVLTFGAGSRLTVL.

This clonotype has just a few counts. The chain combines TRBV30 with TRBJ2-1, with 11 bases matching TRBD2. The CDR3 extends over 14 amino acids. The germline CDR1 and CDR2 sequences are GTSNPN and SVGIG (reference sequence). With 5 bases clipped from V and 8 bases from J, the junction kept 8 bases outside the gene matches. CDR3 DNA: TGTGCCTGGTTTAGCGGGAGGGCCAGGGATGAGCAGTTCTTC. This sequence encodes CAWFSGRARDEQFF.

This clonotype was recorded a few times. This chain uses TRBV5-1 with TRBJ1-1; possible D gene TRBD1, 5 bases. Trimming left V 4 bases short and J 0 bases short, with 16 bases between. Germline CDR1 reads SGHRS; CDR2 reads YFSETQ. The CDR3 spans 16 residues. The CDR3 is CASSKNRQNMNTEAFF. CDR3 DNA sequence: TGCGCCAGCAGCAAGAACAGACAGAACATGAACACTGAAGCTTTCTTT.

The chain recombines TRBV27 with TRBJ1-2; TRBD1 matches at 7 bases. Germline V gene lookup returns CDR1 MNHEY and CDR2 SMNVEV (reference sequence). V trimming: 4 bases; J trimming: 7 bases; junction bases outside the gene matches: 6. The CDR3 sequence is 13 residues long. CDR3 region: CASSSVQGGGYTF. The CDR3 DNA is TGTGCCAGCAGTTCCGTTCAGGGGGGTGGCTACACCTTC.

The rearrangement uses TRBV5-1 and TRBJ2-3; D possibly corresponds to TRBD2 (5 bases). There are 15 residues in the CDR3. From germline, CDR1 is SGHRS and CDR2 YFSETQ. The V and J ends lost 1 base and 2 bases respectively, with 11 bases between them. CDR3 in DNA: TGCGCCAGCAGCTTGCGGCGGGCAGCCACAGATACGCAGTATTTT. Translating it yields CASSLRRAATDTQYF.

The rearrangement joins TRBV10-3 to TRBJ2-4; D possibly corresponds to TRBD1 (6 bases). V was shortened by 1 base and J by 11 bases, with 12 bases between the two germline ends. The CDR3 runs to 13 residues. The germline gives CDR1 ENHRY, CDR2 SYGVKD. The CDR3 region has the DNA TGTGCCATCAGTGAGTTACGGACAGAACTTCAGTACTTC. It translates to CAISELRTELQYF.

The V call is TRBV3-1, the J call TRBJ2-2, with TRBD2 identical over 14 bases. Unmatched junction bases numbered 2, after V lost 4 bases and J lost 7 bases. The CDR3 has 15 amino acids. Per the germline V gene, CDR1 is LGHDT and CDR2 is YNNKEL (reference sequence). This chain's CDR3 is CASSRGLAGGGELFF. Written as DNA, the CDR3 is TGTGCCAGCAGCCGAGGACTAGCGGGAGGCGGGGAGCTGTTTTTT.

V and J are TRBV7-3 and TRBJ2-2; 7 bases match TRBD2. With V trimmed by 6 bases and J by 4 bases, 5 bases remained unmatched. Germline V gene data show CDR1 as SGHTA and CDR2 as FQGTGA. The CDR3 spans 14 residues. In DNA form, the CDR3 reads TGTGCCAGCAGTTATATAGCGGGCACCGGGGAGCTGTTTTTT. Translating gives CASSYIAGTGELFF.

This sequence joins TRBV28 and TRBJ2-7; D tentatively fits TRBD1 or TRBD2 (5 bases each). V was trimmed by 6 bases and J by 5 bases, leaving 20 bases between them. CDR1 is MDHEN, CDR2 SYDVKM, per germline. This CDR3 comprises 15 residues. The CDR3 DNA reads as TGTGCCAGCAGAACACCTGGGGGAAAGCTTCACGAGCAGTACTTC. The encoded protein is CASRTPGGKLHEQYF.

This chain links TRBV29-1 with TRBJ2-1, with TRBD1 as a possible D gene (6 bases). The germline V and J ends were trimmed by 6 bases and 9 bases, with 24 bases remaining between them. CDR3 size: 15 residues. In germline, CDR1 is SQVTM, CDR2 ANQGSEA. CDR3 DNA sequence: TGCAGCGTACGACAGGCATGGTTCCCAATTGGTGAGCAGTTCTTC. It translates to CSVRQAWFPIGEQFF.

This rearrangement joins TRBV15 to TRBJ2-2, with D hard to call. Looked up from germline, CDR1 is LNHNV and CDR2 is YYDKDF (reference sequence). This CDR3 has 16 residues. Between the trimmed V and J ends, which lost 1 base and 0 bases, there was a span of 9 bases. Here the CDR3 reads CATSRVRLPNTGELFF. CDR3 sequence (DNA): TGTGCCACCAGCAGAGTTCGGTTACCGAACACCGGGGAGCTGTTTTTT. The full variable domain, rest sourced from reference TRBV15 and TRBJ2-2, is DAMVIQNPRYQVTQFGKPVTLSCSQTLNHNVMYWYQQKSSQAPKLLFHYYDKDFNNEADTPDNFQSRRPNTSFCFLDIRSPGLGDTAMYLCATSRVRLPNTGELFFGEGSRLTVL.

The chain couples TRBV5-1 to TRBJ2-5, with TRBD2 as a possible D gene (5 bases). The CDR3 extends over 15 amino acids. Trimming shortened V by 5 bases and J by 1 base, and 15 bases separated the two germline ends. In germline, CDR1 is SGHRS, CDR2 YFSETQ. CDR3 residues: CASSRAPSSQETQYF. The CDR3 DNA reads as TGCGCCAGCAGTCGTGCGCCTAGCAGCCAAGAGACCCAGTACTTC.

This clonotype was picked up a small number of times. The gene calls are TRBV10-3 and TRBJ2-1; 10 bases align to TRBD2. CDR1 and CDR2 from the germline V gene are ENHRY and SYGVKD. CDR3 size: 14 residues. V trimming: 4 bases; J trimming: 6 bases; junction bases outside the gene matches: 3. The CDR3 sequence: CAISVAGGPNEQFF. The CDR3 bases are TGTGCCATCAGTGTAGCGGGAGGTCCCAATGAGCAGTTCTTC.

The chain is built from TRBV5-6 and TRBJ1-5; maybe TRBD1 (5 bases). The V end lost 2 bases, the J end lost 0 bases, and 12 bases lay between the germline ends. This CDR3 region has 16 residues. Germline loops: CDR1 SGHDT, CDR2 YYEEEE. Here the CDR3 reads CASSLGWGSSNQPQHF. In DNA, the CDR3 is TGTGCCAGCAGCTTAGGCTGGGGGAGTAGCAATCAGCCCCAGCATTTT. The entire variable domain, with the rest obtained from reference TRBV5-6 and TRBJ1-5, is as follows: DAGVTQSPTHLIKTRGQQVTLRCSPKSGHDTVSWYQQALGQGPQFIFQYYEEEERQRGNFPDRFSGHQFPNYSSELNVNALLLGDSALYLCASSLGWGSSNQPQHFGDGTRLSIL.

The V gene is TRBV10-3, the J gene TRBJ2-7, with 9 bases lining up with TRBD1. The ends lost 4 bases at V and 3 bases at J; junction bases unmatched: 4. The V gene's germline CDR1 is ENHRY and CDR2 SYGVKD. This CDR3 region has 14 residues. This CDR3 is CAISGDRDNYEQYF. The CDR3 DNA reads as TGTGCCATCAGTGGGGACAGGGATAACTACGAGCAGTACTTC.

The chain employs TRBV5-6 and TRBJ2-5, with 9 positions matching TRBD1. Germline loops: CDR1 SGHDT, CDR2 YYEEEE. The CDR3 has 15 residues. The junction had 5 bases not matched to a gene; V was cut back by 0 bases and J by 5 bases. CDR3: CASSLGGQGLETQYF. In DNA, the CDR3 is TGTGCCAGCAGCTTGGGAGGACAGGGGTTGGAGACCCAGTACTTC.

As concerns this clonotype: The junction shows a germline mismatch at one end, possibly a read error. V and J are TRBV7-9 and TRBJ2-3, with D unclear. Germline CDR1 and CDR2: SEHNR and FQNEAQ (reference sequence). The CDR3 length is 13 residues. CDR3 sequence (DNA): TGTGCCAGCAGCTTAGCAGGCACAGATAGGCAGTATTTT. It is translated as CASSLAGTDRQYF.

The chain couples TRBV12-3 or TRBV12-4 to TRBJ2-3, with 7 bases fitting TRBD1. The CDR3 runs 16 residues. With 7 bases clipped from V and 0 bases from J, the junction kept 10 bases outside the gene matches. CDR3 in amino acids: CASTSGTDTSTDTQYF. In DNA form, the CDR3 reads TGTGCCAGCACCTCCGGGACAGACACTAGCACAGATACGCAGTATTTT.

V is TRBV5-1 and J is TRBJ1-1, with D maybe TRBD1 (6 bases). The germline CDR1 and CDR2 sequences are SGHRS and YFSETQ. With 0 bases removed from V and 4 bases from J, the gap between germline ends came to 10 bases. The CDR3 is made up of 14 amino acids. The CDR3 protein is CASSLGGASTEAFF. CDR3 in DNA: TGCGCCAGCAGCTTGGGGGGGGCTTCCACTGAAGCTTTCTTT.

This clonotype was seen only a few times. The chain recombines TRBV7-2 with TRBJ1-6; 9 bases align to TRBD1. This CDR3 contains 15 residues. Germline V gene data show CDR1 as SGHTA and CDR2 as FQGNSA. Trimming took 1 base from V and 7 from J; bases not matched to a gene: 2. CDR3 in amino acids: CASSLGGTGNSPLHF. CDR3 nucleotides: TGTGCCAGCAGCTTAGGAGGGACAGGGAATTCACCCCTCCACTTT.

This clonotype was detected a few times. The genes are TRBV5-1 and TRBJ2-7; no definite D call. CDR1 and CDR2 from the germline V gene are SGHRS and YFSETQ. Trimming removed 4 bases at V and 0 bases at J, with 17 bases between. This CDR3 spans 16 amino acids. CDR3 region: CASSPEPGRSSYEQYF. The CDR3 nucleotides read TGCGCCAGCAGCCCCGAACCGGGCCGTAGCTCCTACGAGCAGTACTTC.

The chain joins TRBV5-1 to TRBJ2-2; a weak D match, TRBD1 (5 bases). Trimming cost V 1 base and J 6 bases, with 16 bases left between them. The CDR3 runs 16 residues. Germline loops: CDR1 SGHRS, CDR2 YFSETQ. The CDR3 DNA follows: TGCGCCAGCAGCTTGTCCGCAGGGTTTGTTGCCGGGGAGCTGTTTTTT. Its protein product is CASSLSAGFVAGELFF.

This chain links TRBV28 with TRBJ1-2, with TRBD1 matching 12 bases. The CDR3 runs 15 residues. CDR1 MDHEN and CDR2 SYDVKM come from the germline V gene. V gave up 3 bases and J gave up 7 bases; unmatched junction bases: 6. Here the CDR3 reads CASSLGDRGLGGYTF. CDR3 bases: TGTGCCAGCAGTTTGGGGGACAGGGGGCTAGGTGGCTACACCTTC.

The genes are TRBV13 and TRBJ1-2; D uncertain. Trimming took off 2 bases at V and 5 bases at J, with 15 bases between the two ends. Germline V gene data show CDR1 as PRHDT and CDR2 as FYEKMQ (reference sequence). There are 15 residues in the CDR3. The CDR3 loop is CASSLNLDGRYGYTF. The CDR3 coding sequence is TGTGCCAGCAGCTTAAATCTGGACGGGAGATATGGCTACACCTTC.